What follows is one T cell receptor (beta chain) and its context. No antigen is known for it. TCRdb re-called the reads through MiXCR, storing one row per CDR3 protein. This sample carries approximately 100,000 distinct CDR3 sequences, around 22% of them seen once, and the ten largest clones take approximately 39%. The data derive from a study of T cell repertoires in cytomegalovirus infection. Whole-study context: Indicated by public TCR beta signatures were CMV infection and matching HLA type. Study findings and constraints: Identification of carriers of CMV plus the relevant HLA was achieved through cumulative public TCR beta family frequency. In two of eight donors, the top clonotype was HLA-C-restricted CMV-specific.

The TCR originated in a human donor in good health (CMV status not recorded). Some clones in this sample may be carry-over from other donors' samples. Sequencing was done on a sample of CD8+ T cells from PBMCs.

The CDR3 nucleotides read TGTGCCAGCAGCCCGTCCTCCGGGTGGGGCACTGAAGCTTTCTTT. This encodes CASSPSSGWGTEAFF. The V call is TRBV27, the J call TRBJ1-1, with D unresolved. The V and J ends lost 6 bases and 4 bases respectively, with 18 bases between them. In germline, CDR1 is MNHEY, CDR2 SMNVEV (reference sequence). The CDR3 runs to 15 residues.